This T cell receptor (beta chain) is drawn from a study of T cell responses to AZD1222 COVID-19 vaccine. Findings and limits, study-wide: Without day 14 samples, only post-peak T cell repertoires were studied.

A note on this clone: What it recognizes is unknown.

V was cut by 4 bases and J by 6 bases, with 19 bases left in between. The CDR3 runs 16 residues. The germline V gene has CDR1 SGHVS and CDR2 FQNEAQ. Sequencing was performed with immunoSEQ multiplex PCR; in TCRdb, only in-frame clones are kept and a portion is missing. The table includes about 92,000 clones, under 95% detected once. The V gene is TRBV7-8, the J gene TRBJ2-1, with D possibly being TRBD2 (5 bases). The sequences come from peripheral blood, collected on day 0 of AZD1222 vaccination. This clonotype was sampled from an adult in good health. CDR3 protein: CASSSAGIILGNEQFF. CDR3 in DNA: TGTGCCAGCAGCTCCGCCGGGATCATATTGGGCAATGAGCAGTTCTTC.